This T cell receptor (beta chain) is from a study of blood T cell repertoires in COVID-19. Study summary: Spain, Italy and the United States supplied samples that represented acute and convalescent COVID-19. PBMCs, B-cell-depleted T cells, or T cells provided the cDNA or gDNA that made up the material.

The data were produced by immunoSEQ multiplex PCR, yet TCRdb's version contains in-frame clones alone and is incomplete. The sample contains around 300,000 clones, under 90% of which appear only once. Germline CDR1 reads MNHEY; CDR2 reads SVGEGT. This CDR3 comprises 16 residues. V was shortened by 6 bases and J by 6 bases, with 21 bases between the two germline ends. This chain uses TRBV6-2 or TRBV6-3 with TRBJ2-1; possibly TRBD1 for D (6 bases). The sequenced material came from peripheral blood. The clonotype comes from a woman aged 40 to 50 who had recovered from COVID-19. The CDR3 is CASSQGLYPPGNEQFF. The CDR3 DNA sequence: TGTGCCAGCAGCCAGGGGCTTTACCCTCCTGGCAATGAGCAGTTCTTC.